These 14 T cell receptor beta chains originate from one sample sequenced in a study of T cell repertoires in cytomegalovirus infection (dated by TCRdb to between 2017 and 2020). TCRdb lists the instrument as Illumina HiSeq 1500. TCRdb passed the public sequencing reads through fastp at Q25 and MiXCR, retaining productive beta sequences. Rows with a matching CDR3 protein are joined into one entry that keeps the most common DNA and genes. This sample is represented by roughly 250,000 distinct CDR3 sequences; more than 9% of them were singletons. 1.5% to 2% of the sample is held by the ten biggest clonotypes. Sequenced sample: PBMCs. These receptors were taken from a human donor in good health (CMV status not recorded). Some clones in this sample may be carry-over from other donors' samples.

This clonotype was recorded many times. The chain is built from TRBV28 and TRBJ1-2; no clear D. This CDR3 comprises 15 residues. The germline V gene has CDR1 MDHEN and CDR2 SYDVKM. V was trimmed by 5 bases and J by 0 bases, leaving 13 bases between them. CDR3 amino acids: CASSLGNVANYGYTF. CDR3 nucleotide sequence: TGTGCCAGCAGTCTCGGGAATGTGGCTAACTATGGCTACACCTTC.

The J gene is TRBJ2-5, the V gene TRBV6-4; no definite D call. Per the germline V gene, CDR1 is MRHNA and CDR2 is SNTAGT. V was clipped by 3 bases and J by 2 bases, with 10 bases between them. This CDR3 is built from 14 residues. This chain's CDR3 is CASSDEPLQETQYF. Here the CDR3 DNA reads TGTGCCAGCAGTGATGAGCCCTTACAAGAGACCCAGTACTTC.

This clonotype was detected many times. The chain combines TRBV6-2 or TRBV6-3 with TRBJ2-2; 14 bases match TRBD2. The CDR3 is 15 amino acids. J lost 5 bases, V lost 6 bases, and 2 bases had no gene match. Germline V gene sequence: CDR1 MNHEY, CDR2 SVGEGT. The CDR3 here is CASRGLAGVTGELFF. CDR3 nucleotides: TGTGCCAGCAGGGGACTAGCGGGAGTTACCGGGGAGCTGTTTTTT.

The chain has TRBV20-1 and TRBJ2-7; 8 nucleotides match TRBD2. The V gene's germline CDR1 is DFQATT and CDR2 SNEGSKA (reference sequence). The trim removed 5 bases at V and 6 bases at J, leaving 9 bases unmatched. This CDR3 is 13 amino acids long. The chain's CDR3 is CSAGGLASLEQYF. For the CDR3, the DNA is TGCAGTGCTGGAGGACTAGCTTCCCTCGAGCAGTACTTC.

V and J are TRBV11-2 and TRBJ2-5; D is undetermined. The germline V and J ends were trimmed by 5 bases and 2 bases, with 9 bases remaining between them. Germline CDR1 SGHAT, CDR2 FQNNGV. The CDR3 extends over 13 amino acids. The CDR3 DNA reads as TGTGCCAGCAGCACCCAACGTCAAGAGACCCAGTACTTC. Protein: CASSTQRQETQYF. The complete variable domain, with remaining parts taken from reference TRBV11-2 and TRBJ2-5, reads EAGVAQSPRYKIIEKRQSVAFWCNPISGHATLYWYQQILGQGPKLLIQFQNNGVVDDSQLPKDRFSAERLKGVDSTLKIQPAKLEDSAVYLCASSTQRQETQYFGPGTRLLVL.

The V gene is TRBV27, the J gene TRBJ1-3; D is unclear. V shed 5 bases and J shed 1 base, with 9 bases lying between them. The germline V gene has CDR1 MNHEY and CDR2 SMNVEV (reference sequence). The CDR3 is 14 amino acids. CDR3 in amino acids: CASSPITSGNTIYF. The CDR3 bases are TGTGCCAGCAGTCCTATTACGTCTGGAAACACCATATATTTT.

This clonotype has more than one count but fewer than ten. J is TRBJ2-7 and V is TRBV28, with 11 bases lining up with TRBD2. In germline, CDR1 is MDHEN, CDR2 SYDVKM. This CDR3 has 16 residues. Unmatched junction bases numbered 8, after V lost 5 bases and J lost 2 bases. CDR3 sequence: CASSPGGTSGPYEQYF. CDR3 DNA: TGTGCCAGCAGTCCCGGCGGGACTAGCGGACCCTACGAGCAGTACTTC.

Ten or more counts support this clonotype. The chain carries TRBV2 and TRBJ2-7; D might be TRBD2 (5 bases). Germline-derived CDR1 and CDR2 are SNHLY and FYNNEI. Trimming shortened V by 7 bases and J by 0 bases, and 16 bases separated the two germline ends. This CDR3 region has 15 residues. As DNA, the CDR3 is TGTGCCAGCACTCGAGGAAGACTAAGCTCCTACGAGCAGTACTTC. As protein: CASTRGRLSSYEQYF.

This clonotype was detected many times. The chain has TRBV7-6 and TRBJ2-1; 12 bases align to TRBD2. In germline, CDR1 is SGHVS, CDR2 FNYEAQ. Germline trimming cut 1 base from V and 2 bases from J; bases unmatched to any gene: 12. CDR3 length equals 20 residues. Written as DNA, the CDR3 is TGTGCCAGCAGCTTAGGGACTAGCGGGATTTGGGTAGTGGCCTACAATGAGCAGTTCTTC. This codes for CASSLGTSGIWVVAYNEQFF.

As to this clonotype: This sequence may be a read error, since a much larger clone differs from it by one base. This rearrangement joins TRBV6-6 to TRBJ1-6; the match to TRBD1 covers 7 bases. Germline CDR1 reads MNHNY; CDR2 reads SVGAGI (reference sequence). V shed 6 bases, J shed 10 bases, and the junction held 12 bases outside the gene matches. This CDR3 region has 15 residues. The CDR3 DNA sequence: TGTGCCAGCAGCAGGGGGGTGACAGTAAACTCACCCCTCCACTTT. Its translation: CASSRGVTVNSPLHF.

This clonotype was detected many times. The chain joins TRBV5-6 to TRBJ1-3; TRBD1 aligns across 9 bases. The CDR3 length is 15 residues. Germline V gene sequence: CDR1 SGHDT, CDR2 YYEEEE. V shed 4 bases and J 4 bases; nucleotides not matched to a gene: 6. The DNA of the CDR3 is TGTGCCAGCAGCGTACAGGGGGCGAGGGGAAACACCATATATTTT. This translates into CASSVQGARGNTIYF.

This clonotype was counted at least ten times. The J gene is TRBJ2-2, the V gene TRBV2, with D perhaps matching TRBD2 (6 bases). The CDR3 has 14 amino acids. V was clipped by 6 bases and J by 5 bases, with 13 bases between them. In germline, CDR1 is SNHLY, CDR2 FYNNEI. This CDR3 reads CASREGLGTGELFF. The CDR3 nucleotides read TGTGCCAGCAGGGAGGGCTTGGGGACCGGGGAGCTGTTTTTT.

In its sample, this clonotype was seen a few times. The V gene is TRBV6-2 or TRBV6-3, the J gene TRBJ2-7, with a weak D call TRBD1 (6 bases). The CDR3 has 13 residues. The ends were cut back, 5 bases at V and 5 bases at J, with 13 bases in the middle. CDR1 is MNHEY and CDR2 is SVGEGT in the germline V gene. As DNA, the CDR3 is TGTGCCAGCAGTAGGGGGTTTCGGAACGAGCAGTACTTC. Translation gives CASSRGFRNEQYF.

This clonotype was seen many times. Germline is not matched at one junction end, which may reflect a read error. In nucleotides, the CDR3 is TGTGCCAGCAGCTCAGCGGACGGAAATCACCCCCAGCATTTT. Its protein is CASSSADGNHPQHF. The chain has TRBV7-8 and TRBJ1-5, with D hard to call. Per germline, CDR1 SGHVS and CDR2 FQNEAQ. This CDR3 contains 14 residues.